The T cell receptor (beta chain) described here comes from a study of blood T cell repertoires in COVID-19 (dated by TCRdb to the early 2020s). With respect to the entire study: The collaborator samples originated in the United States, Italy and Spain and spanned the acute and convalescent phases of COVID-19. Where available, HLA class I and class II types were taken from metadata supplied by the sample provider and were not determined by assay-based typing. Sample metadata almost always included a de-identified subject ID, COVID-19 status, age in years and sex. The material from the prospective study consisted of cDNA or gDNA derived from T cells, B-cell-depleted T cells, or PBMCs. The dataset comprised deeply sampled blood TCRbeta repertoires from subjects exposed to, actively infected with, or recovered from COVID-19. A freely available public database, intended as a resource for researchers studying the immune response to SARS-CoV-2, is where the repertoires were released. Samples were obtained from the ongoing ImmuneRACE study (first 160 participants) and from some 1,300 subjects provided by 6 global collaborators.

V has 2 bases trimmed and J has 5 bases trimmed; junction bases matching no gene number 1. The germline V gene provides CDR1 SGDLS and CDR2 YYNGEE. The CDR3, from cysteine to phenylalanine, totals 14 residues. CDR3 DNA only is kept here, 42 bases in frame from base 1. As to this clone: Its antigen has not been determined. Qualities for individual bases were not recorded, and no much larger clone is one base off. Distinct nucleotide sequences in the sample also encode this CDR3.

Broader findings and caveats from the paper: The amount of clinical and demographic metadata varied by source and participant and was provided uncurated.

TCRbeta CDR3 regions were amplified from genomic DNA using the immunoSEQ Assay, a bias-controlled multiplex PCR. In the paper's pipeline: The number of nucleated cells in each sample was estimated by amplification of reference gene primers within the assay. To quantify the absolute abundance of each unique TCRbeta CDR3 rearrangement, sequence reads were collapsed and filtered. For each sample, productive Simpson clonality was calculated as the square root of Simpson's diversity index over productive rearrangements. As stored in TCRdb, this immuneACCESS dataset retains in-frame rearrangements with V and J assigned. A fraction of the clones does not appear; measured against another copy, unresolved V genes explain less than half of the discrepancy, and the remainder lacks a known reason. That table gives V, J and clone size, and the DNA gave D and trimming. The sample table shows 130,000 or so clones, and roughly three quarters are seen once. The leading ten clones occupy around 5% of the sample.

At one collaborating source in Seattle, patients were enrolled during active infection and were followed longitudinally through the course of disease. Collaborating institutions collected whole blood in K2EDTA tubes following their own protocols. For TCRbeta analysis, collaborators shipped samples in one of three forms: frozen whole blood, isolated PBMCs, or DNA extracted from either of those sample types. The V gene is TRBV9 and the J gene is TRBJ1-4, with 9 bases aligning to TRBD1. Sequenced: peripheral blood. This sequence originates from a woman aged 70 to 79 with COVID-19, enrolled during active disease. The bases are TGTGCCAGCAGCGTTGGGACAGGGAATGAAAAACTGTTTTTT. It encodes CASSVGTGNEKLFF.